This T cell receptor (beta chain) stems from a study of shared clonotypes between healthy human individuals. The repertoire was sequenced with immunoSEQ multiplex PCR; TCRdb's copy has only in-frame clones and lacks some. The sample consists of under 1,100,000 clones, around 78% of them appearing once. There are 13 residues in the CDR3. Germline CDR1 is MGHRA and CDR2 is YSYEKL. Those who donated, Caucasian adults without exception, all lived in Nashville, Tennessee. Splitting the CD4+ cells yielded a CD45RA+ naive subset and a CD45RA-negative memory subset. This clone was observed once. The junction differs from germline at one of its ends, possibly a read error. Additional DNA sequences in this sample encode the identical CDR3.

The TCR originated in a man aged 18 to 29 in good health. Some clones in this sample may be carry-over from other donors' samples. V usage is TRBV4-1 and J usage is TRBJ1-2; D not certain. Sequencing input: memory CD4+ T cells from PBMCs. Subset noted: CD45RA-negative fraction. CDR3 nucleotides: TGCGCCAGCAGCCAAGATTCCCCGACTGGCTACACATTC. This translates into CASSQDSPTGYTF.